The 23 T cell receptor beta chains below all came from one sample that was sequenced in a study of T cells in Graves' hyperthyroidism and ophthalmopathy. RNA transcripts were the template for amplifying TCR beta CDR3 regions. The HTBI primer set served for first-round RT-PCR of the TCR CDR3. Via MiXCR, TCRdb re-called the multiplex PCR reads, giving one row per CDR3 protein. The sample records approximately 410,000 distinct CDR3 sequences, 14% to 15% being singletons. Input material: blood. Source of these receptors: a young man with Graves' ophthalmopathy.

This clonotype was counted ten times or more. V gene TRBV11-2 combines with J gene TRBJ2-4, with D hard to call. The CDR3 has 15 residues. Germline V CDR1 and CDR2: SGHAT, FQNNGV. V was shortened by 0 bases and J by 0 bases, with 6 bases between the two germline ends. CDR3 in DNA: TGTGCCAGCAGCTTAGAGGCGGTAGCCAAAAACATTCAGTACTTC. Its protein product is CASSLEAVAKNIQYF.

Ten or more counts support this clonotype. A read error may account for a junction end that differs from germline. The chain combines TRBV20-1 with TRBJ1-5; TRBD1 matches 8 bases. The CDR3 has 14 residues. Looked up from germline, CDR1 is DFQATT and CDR2 is SNEGSKA (reference sequence). The CDR3 loop is CSARDRGDVQPQHF. The CDR3 region has the DNA TGCAGTGCCAGAGACAGGGGAGACGTTCAGCCCCAGCATTTT.

This clonotype was picked up many times. CDR3 protein: CASSTNRDRGTLITLTDTQYF. CDR3 DNA sequence: TGTGCCAGCAGCACCAATCGAGACAGGGGGACACTTATAACACTCACAGATACGCAGTATTTT. The genes are TRBV28 and TRBJ2-3; 9 bases are shared with TRBD1. CDR3 length: 21 residues. The V gene's germline CDR1 is MDHEN and CDR2 SYDVKM. V dropped 6 bases and J dropped 2; count of bases not matched to a gene: 24.

This chain uses TRBV15 with TRBJ2-1; TRBD2 is a possible D gene (6 bases). Germline V CDR1 and CDR2: LNHNV, YYDKDF (reference sequence). V lost 4 bases and J lost 1, with 8 bases in between. CDR3 length equals 14 residues. CDR3 sequence (DNA): TGTGCCACCAGCATTCGGGGGTCCTACAATGAGCAGTTCTTC. Its translation: CATSIRGSYNEQFF. Filled out from reference TRBV15 and TRBJ2-1, the complete variable domain reads DAMVIQNPRYQVTQFGKPVTLSCSQTLNHNVMYWYQQKSSQAPKLLFHYYDKDFNNEADTPDNFQSRRPNTSFCFLDIRSPGLGDTAMYLCATSIRGSYNEQFFGPGTRLTVL.

This clonotype appeared many times. The chain recombines TRBV6-5 with TRBJ1-1; D is uncertain. The CDR3 consists of 14 residues. Germline CDR1 is MNHEY and CDR2 is SVGAGI. V was pared by 0 bases and J by 5 bases, with 10 bases between. CDR3 sequence reads: CASSYSDLGTEAFF. The CDR3 DNA reads TGTGCCAGCAGTTACTCGGACCTGGGGACTGAAGCTTTCTTT.

This clonotype has ten or more counts. This chain connects TRBV12-3 or TRBV12-4 to TRBJ1-5; no clear D. The V gene lost 6 bases and the J gene lost 1 base, with 10 bases spanning the gap. CDR3 size: 14 residues. The CDR3 region is CASSPRRSNQPQHF. The CDR3 region has the DNA TGTGCCAGCAGCCCGAGGAGGAGCAATCAGCCCCAGCATTTT.

This clonotype occurred many times. The chain couples TRBV12-3 or TRBV12-4 to TRBJ1-4; possible D gene TRBD1, 5 bases. The CDR3 has 16 residues. The V end lost 6 bases, the J end lost 5 bases, and 19 bases lay between the germline ends. CDR3 DNA: TGTGCCAGCAGCCTACGGACGGGGGGGGAAAATGAAAAACTGTTTTTT. This encodes CASSLRTGGENEKLFF.

This clonotype was recorded at least ten times. The chain has TRBV11-1 and TRBJ1-2, with TRBD1 identical over 7 bases. The CDR3 extends over 13 amino acids. With 3 bases clipped from V and 3 bases from J, the junction kept 1 base outside the gene matches. Germline V gives CDR1 SGHAT, CDR2 FQDESV (reference sequence). In DNA, the CDR3 is TGTGCCAGCAGCTTTACAGGGGACTATGGCTACACCTTC. Its protein product is CASSFTGDYGYTF.

This clonotype has more than one count but fewer than ten. This chain joins TRBV6-1 and TRBJ2-5; possibly TRBD1 or TRBD2 for D (7 bases each). V lost 4 bases to trimming and J lost 9 bases, with 18 bases between them. CDR1 and CDR2 (germline): MNHNS, SASEGT. The CDR3 length is 14 residues. DNA for the CDR3: TGTGCCAGCAGTGGGACAGGTTCCCGGGGGGCCCAGTACTTC. Translation: CASSGTGSRGAQYF.

This clonotype was seen a few times. DNA for the CDR3: TGCGCCAGCACGATAAGCGGGGGGGCAGATACGCAGTATTTT. Translating gives CASTISGGADTQYF. The rearrangement joins TRBV5-1 to TRBJ2-3; 10 bases align to TRBD2. Losses at the gene ends were 6 bases for V and 4 bases for J; bases not matched to a gene: 5. CDR1 and CDR2 (germline): SGHRS, YFSETQ. The CDR3 extends over 14 amino acids.

This clonotype was detected ten times or more. The chain joins TRBV12-3 or TRBV12-4 to TRBJ2-2; TRBD2 matches 10 bases. The V and J ends lost 6 bases and 5 bases, in that order; junction bases with no gene match: 6. This CDR3 has 15 amino acids. Here the CDR3 DNA reads TGTGCCAGCAGGCTAGCGGGAGCTAATACCGGGGAGCTGTTTTTT. Translating it yields CASRLAGANTGELFF.

Note on this clonotype: A read error may explain this, as a much larger clone is one base away. CDR3 in DNA: TGCAGTGCTGGAGAACCTTTGTCGGGAGGCACTGAAGCTTTCTTT. This codes for CSAGEPLSGGTEAFF. The chain has TRBV20-1 and TRBJ1-1, with no clear D. CDR3 size: 15 residues. CDR1 is DFQATT and CDR2 is SNEGSKA in the germline V gene (reference sequence).

This clonotype was seen at least ten times. The chain combines TRBV10-3 with TRBJ1-2, with unresolved D. Germline assignment: CDR1 ENHRY and CDR2 SYGVKD. V shed 6 bases and J shed 5 bases, with 13 bases lying between them. This CDR3 spans 13 amino acids. For the CDR3, the DNA is TGTGCCATCAGCACGTCCGGGATATATGGCTACACCTTC. Translating gives CAISTSGIYGYTF.

As regards this clonotype: This sequence may be a read error, since a much larger clone differs from it by one base. J is TRBJ2-5 and V is TRBV27, with TRBD2 matching 7 bases. The germline V gene encodes CDR1 MNHEY and CDR2 SMNVEV (reference sequence). V shed 3 bases and J 7 bases; nucleotides not matched to a gene: 5. The CDR3 extends over 13 amino acids. The CDR3 region has the DNA TGTGCCAGCAGTTTTTGGGGGAGGGGGACCCAGTACTTC. Encoded protein: CASSFWGRGTQYF.

A few counts support this clonotype. The gene calls are TRBV29-1 and TRBJ2-3; 11 bases map to TRBD2. Per germline, CDR1 SQVTM and CDR2 ANQGSEA. The CDR3 consists of 16 residues. Germline trimming cut 4 bases from V and 0 bases from J; bases unmatched to any gene: 6. The CDR3 region has the DNA TGCAGCGTTGCGAGGACTAGCGGGCCTAGCACAGATACGCAGTATTTT. This sequence encodes CSVARTSGPSTDTQYF.

This clonotype has just one count. At one end, the junction sequence differs from germline, possibly due to a read error. The chain combines TRBV11-3 with TRBJ2-7; TRBD2 is a possible D gene (5 bases). Germline assignment: CDR1 SGHNT and CDR2 YENEEA. CDR3 size: 13 residues. The chain's CDR3 is CTSSLGGLGEQYF. Written as DNA, the CDR3 is TGTACCAGCAGCTTAGGAGGTTTGGGCGAGCAGTACTTC.

This clonotype was seen many times. The rearrangement joins TRBV13 to TRBJ2-1, with a tentative D call TRBD2 (6 bases). V lost 4 bases, J lost 2 bases, and 12 bases lay in between. This CDR3 is built from 15 residues. The germline CDR1 and CDR2 sequences are PRHDT and FYEKMQ (reference sequence). The CDR3 here is CASSSLGGAYNEQFF. CDR3 nucleotide sequence: TGTGCCAGCAGCTCGCTTGGCGGGGCCTACAATGAGCAGTTCTTC.

This clonotype was counted between two and nine times. The rearrangement links TRBV11-2 to TRBJ2-1, with 7 positions matching TRBD2. The germline CDR1 and CDR2 sequences are SGHAT and FQNNGV. Losses at the gene ends were 0 bases for V and 2 bases for J; bases not matched to a gene: 7. The CDR3 is 17 amino acids. The CDR3 DNA reads as TGTGCCAGCAGCTTAGATCAATGGGGGGGGACCTACAATGAGCAGTTCTTC. This sequence encodes CASSLDQWGGTYNEQFF.

This clonotype was picked up many times. The V call is TRBV15, the J call TRBJ2-7; 10 bases agree with TRBD2. Per the germline V gene, CDR1 is LNHNV and CDR2 is YYDKDF (reference sequence). The CDR3 has 15 residues. J was trimmed by 5 bases and V by 1 base; bases with no gene match: 5. CDR3 bases: TGTGCCACCAGCAGAGTCCTTACTAGCGGGAACGAGCAGTACTTC. It yields the protein CATSRVLTSGNEQYF.

This clonotype showed up many times. The genes are TRBV6-5 and TRBJ1-1; tentative D call: TRBD1 (5 bases). The CDR3 contains 14 residues. V lost 2 bases to trimming and J lost 3 bases, with 10 bases between them. Germline V lookup: CDR1 MNHEY, CDR2 SVGAGI. CDR3 sequence reads: CASSYGTYYTEAFF. The CDR3 DNA follows: TGTGCCAGCAGTTACGGGACCTATTACACTGAAGCTTTCTTT.

This clonotype has ten or more counts. The chain combines TRBV2 with TRBJ2-7; TRBD1 aligns across 9 bases. CDR1 is SNHLY and CDR2 is FYNNEI in the germline V gene. The V and J ends lost 5 bases and 2 bases, in that order; junction bases with no gene match: 10. CDR3 length: 16 residues. The CDR3 DNA reads TGTGCCAGCAGTCTAGAGAGGGACAGGGTCGCCTACGAGCAGTACTTC. Encoded protein: CASSLERDRVAYEQYF.

About this clonotype itself: This may come from a read error, since a much larger clone is one base off. The chain joins TRBV30 to TRBJ2-2; perhaps TRBD1 as D (6 bases). The CDR3 spans 16 residues. Germline V gene lookup returns CDR1 GTSNPN and CDR2 SVGIG (reference sequence). The CDR3, as DNA: TGTGCCTGGAGTGTCTCAGGGGATACGACCACCGAGGAGCTGTTTTTT. Its translation is CAWSVSGDTTTEELFF.

The J gene is TRBJ2-5, the V gene TRBV7-2; 8 bases map to TRBD1. The CDR3 totals 15 residues. Germline assignment: CDR1 SGHTA and CDR2 FQGNSA. V lost 5 bases, J lost 4 bases, and 9 bases stayed unmatched. In DNA form, the CDR3 reads TGTGCCAGCAGCGGCGGACAGGGAACTGGAGAGACCCAGTACTTC. This codes for CASSGGQGTGETQYF. Supplemented by reference TRBV7-2 and TRBJ2-5, the full variable domain reads GAGVSQSPSNKVTEKGKDVELRCDPISGHTALYWYRQSLGQGLEFLIYFQGNSAPDKSGLPSDRFSAERTGGSVSTLTIQRTQQEDSAVYLCASSGGQGTGETQYFGPGTRLLVL.